The rows below give T cell receptor beta chains drawn from one sample of a study of beta chain features in type 1 diabetes. TCRdb keeps only in-frame clones here, not all; method: immunoSEQ multiplex PCR. The sample lists around 250,000 clones, 27% occurring once. Sequenced sample: central memory CD4+ T cells from blood. All receptors come from a man aged 30 to 45 in good health. CDR3s include the opening cysteine and the closing phenylalanine or tryptophan. A D gene is named only where the DNA matches it firmly. Clone size is stated in some rows and not others, as once, few, many or a class when expanded.

>TRBD2|few|TRBV11-2|TRBJ2-3
CASSPRLAASTDTQYF
TGTGCCAGCAGCCCTCGACTAGCGGCTAGCACAGATACGCAGTATTTT
>TRBD1|few|TRBV19|TRBJ2-1
CASKSGTGGYNEQFF
TGTGCCAGTAAAAGCGGGACAGGGGGATACAATGAGCAGTTCTTC
>TRBD2|NA|TRBV18|TRBJ2-7
CASSPDPGGTYEQYF
TGTGCCAGCTCACCTGATCCGGGAGGGACCTACGAGCAGTACTTC
>TRBD1|NA|TRBV6-5|TRBJ2-7
CASSRYSQGVYEQYF
TGTGCCAGCAGCCGGTACAGCCAGGGGGTCTACGAGCAGTACTTC
>NA|few|TRBV5-6|TRBJ1-6
CASSITGNSPLHF
TGTGCCAGCAGCATAACGGGTAATTCACCCCTCCACTTT
>TRBD2|few|TRBV7-9|TRBJ2-3
CASSSRTKAGESTDTQYF
TGTGCCAGCAGCTCCCGGACTAAAGCGGGAGAAAGCACAGATACGCAGTATTTT
>TRBD1|few|TRBV5-6|TRBJ2-7
CASSELSRDSSYEQYF
TGTGCCAGCAGCGAACTAAGCCGGGACAGTTCCTACGAGCAGTACTTC
>NA|NA|TRBV7-9|TRBJ2-1
CASSFTNEQFF
TGTGCCAGCAGCTTCACAAATGAGCAGTTCTTC
>NA|NA|TRBV9|TRBJ1-6
CASSVGIRSGPSSSSYNSPLHF
TGTGCCAGCAGCGTAGGGATTAGGTCCGGACCGTCGAGCAGCTCCTATAATTCACCCCTCCACTTT
>NA|NA|TRBV30|TRBJ1-1
CAWTGGRNTEAFF
TGTGCCTGGACCGGGGGACGGAACACTGAAGCTTTCTTT
>NA|few|TRBV19|TRBJ2-1
CASSTRGWGYNEQFF
TGTGCCAGTAGCACCCGGGGTTGGGGATACAATGAGCAGTTCTTC
>NA|NA|TRBV5-1|TRBJ1-1
CASSGDRNTEAFF
TGCGCCAGCAGCGGCGACAGGAACACTGAAGCTTTCTTT
>TRBD2|few|TRBV7-2|TRBJ2-7
CASSFTSGGAGSYEQYF
TGTGCCAGCAGCTTCACTAGCGGGGGGGCCGGGTCCTACGAGCAGTACTTC
>NA|few|TRBV7-6|TRBJ1-6
CASSLGGSSYNSPLHF
TGTGCCAGCAGCTTAGGGGGGAGCTCCTATAATTCACCCCTCCACTTT
>NA|NA|TRBV14|TRBJ1-6
CASSQQRYNSPLHF
TGTGCCAGCAGCCAACAGAGGTATAATTCACCCCTCCACTTT
>NA|few|TRBV29-1|TRBJ1-3
CSVGNSGNTIYF
TGCAGCGTTGGCAACTCTGGAAACACCATATATTTT
>NA|many|TRBV29-1|TRBJ1-1
CSVSGTTNTEAFF
TGCAGCGTTTCTGGGACAACGAACACTGAAGCTTTCTTT
>NA|few|TRBV18|TRBJ2-5
CASSRQEETQYF
TGTGCCAGCTCACGACAGGAAGAGACCCAGTACTTC
>NA|NA|TRBV5-1|TRBJ2-7
CASSPRGQPYEQYF
TGCGCCAGCAGCCCGCGGGGACAACCCTACGAGCAGTACTTC
>TRBD2|few|TRBV28|TRBJ2-1
CASISGGPNEQFF
TGTGCCAGCATTTCGGGGGGGCCGAATGAGCAGTTCTTC
>NA|few|TRBV19|TRBJ2-1
CASSRQGGEQFF
TGTGCCAGTAGCAGACAGGGAGGGGAGCAGTTCTTC
>NA|few|TRBV18|TRBJ1-1
CASSRDKERTEAFF
TGTGCCAGCTCACGGGACAAGGAAAGAACTGAAGCTTTCTTT
>NA|few|TRBV30|TRBJ1-4
CAWSRTGTGNEKLFF
TGTGCCTGGAGCCGGACCGGGACGGGAAATGAAAAACTGTTTTTT
>NA|NA|TRBV5-1|TRBJ1-1
CASSLAGNTEAFF
TGCGCCAGCAGCTTGGCCGGCAACACTGAAGCTTTCTTT
>NA|NA|TRBV29-1|TRBJ2-1
CSVPNSGTFNEQFF
TGCAGCGTGCCTAACTCCGGGACTTTCAATGAGCAGTTCTTC
>TRBD1|NA|TRBV18|TRBJ2-3
CASSPYRDRKDTQYF
TGTGCCAGCTCACCGTACCGGGACAGGAAGGATACGCAGTATTTT
>NA|NA|TRBV29-1|TRBJ2-7
CSVNHGLRDEQYF
TGCAGCGTCAATCATGGCCTGCGAGACGAGCAGTACTTC
>NA|NA|TRBV7-9|TRBJ2-3
CAGQPGSTDTQYF
TGTGCCGGCCAACCAGGGAGCACAGATACGCAGTATTTT
>NA|few|TRBV20-1|TRBJ2-7
CSASQGYEQYF
TGCAGTGCTAGTCAGGGCTACGAGCAGTACTTC
>NA|NA|TRBV7-8|TRBJ1-3
CASSLGVRVTGNTIYF
TGTGCCAGCAGCTTAGGGGTCAGGGTCACAGGAAACACCATATATTTT
>TRBD2|NA|TRBV10-3|TRBJ2-7
CAISAEASGRNEQYF
TGTGCCATCAGTGCAGAGGCTAGCGGGAGGAACGAGCAGTACTTC
>TRBD1|few|TRBV15|TRBJ1-2
CATSRARTGRSYTF
TGTGCCACCAGCAGAGCACGGACAGGGAGGAGCTACACCTTC
>TRBD2|few|TRBV25-1|TRBJ2-7
CASSDEREAYYEQYF
TGTGCCAGCAGTGACGAGCGGGAGGCCTACTACGAGCAGTACTTC
>NA|few|TRBV10-2|TRBJ1-3
CASSETQGRNTIYF
TGCGCCAGCAGTGAGACGCAGGGGAGAAACACCATATATTTT
>NA|many|TRBV21-1|TRBJ2-1
CASSKEWDRGQFF
TGTGCCAGCAGCAAAGAATGGGACAGGGGGCAGTTCTTC
>TRBD1|NA|TRBV7-9|TRBJ2-2
CASSPTGGPGELFF
TGTGCCAGCAGCCCCACAGGGGGCCCCGGGGAGCTGTTTTTT
>TRBD2|NA|TRBV7-9|TRBJ2-7
CASSLEGTSSEQYF
TGTGCCAGCAGCTTAGAGGGGACTAGCAGCGAGCAGTACTTC
>TRBD1|few|TRBV4-2|TRBJ1-2
CASSQGTGVIGYTF
TGTGCCAGCAGCCAAGGGACAGGGGTGATTGGCTACACCTTC
>NA|once|TRBV18|TRBJ2-3
CASSPLDSTDTQYF
TGTGCCAGCTCACCTCTGGACAGCACAGATACGCAGTATTTT
>NA|NA|TRBV5-4|TRBJ1-6
CASSSRGDNSPLHF
TGTGCCAGCAGCTCGCGGGGGGACAATTCACCCCTCCACTTT
>NA|few|TRBV7-2|TRBJ2-1
CASSSTGHYQNEQFF
TGTGCCAGCAGCTCAACAGGCCACTACCAGAATGAGCAGTTCTTC
>NA|few|TRBV5-1|TRBJ1-1
CASSEQGQAYTEAFF
TGCGCCAGCTCGGAGCAGGGGCAGGCGTACACTGAAGCTTTCTTT
>NA|NA|TRBV20-1|TRBJ1-2
CSAPRIYGYTF
TGCAGTGCTCCACGGATATACGGCTACACCTTC
>NA|few|TRBV18|TRBJ2-3
CASSPPGLSTDTQYF
TGTGCCAGCTCACCCCCGGGACTGAGCACAGATACGCAGTATTTT
>NA|few|TRBV29-1|TRBJ1-1
CSVEGQASEGAFF
TGCAGCGTTGAAGGACAGGCATCGGAAGGGGCTTTCTTT
>TRBD2|NA|TRBV9|TRBJ2-7
CASSASPVRRGIVEQYF
TGTGCCAGCAGCGCCTCACCCGTGAGGCGGGGGATCGTCGAGCAGTACTTC
>TRBD1|many|TRBV10-3|TRBJ2-7
CAISGGQGAEQYF
TGTGCCATCAGTGGGGGACAGGGGGCCGAGCAGTACTTC
>NA|few|TRBV5-1|TRBJ2-5
CASSSGAPKETQYF
TGCGCCAGCAGCTCGGGGGCCCCGAAGGAGACCCAGTACTTC
>NA|many|TRBV5-8|TRBJ1-1
CASSRAGVCPF
TGTGCCAGCAGCCGAGCGGGTGTTTGCCCCTTT
>TRBD1|few|TRBV30|TRBJ1-5
CAWSRQQGVVGQPQHF
TGTGCCTGGAGTCGACAACAGGGGGTAGTAGGTCAGCCCCAGCATTTT
>NA|NA|TRBV30|TRBJ1-4
CASTVGGLGEKLFF
TGTGCCTCAACCGTCGGGGGGCTGGGTGAAAAACTGTTTTTT
>NA|NA|TRBV7-2|TRBJ1-6
CASSLVGQSNSPLHF
TGTGCCAGCAGCTTAGTCGGACAGTCCAATTCACCCCTCCACTTT
>TRBD1|few|TRBV10-1|TRBJ2-1
CASSGGPGQGADYNEQFF
TGCGCCAGCAGTGGAGGCCCAGGACAGGGGGCGGACTACAATGAGCAGTTCTTC
>NA|NA|TRBV15|TRBJ2-3
CATSRVSTDTQYF
TGTGCCACCAGCAGAGTTAGCACAGATACGCAGTATTTT